Listed here are 26 T cell receptor beta chains from one sample, sequenced in a study of blood T cell repertoires in COVID-19. Only in-frame clones appear in the TCRdb table, and some are missing; sequencing was by immunoSEQ multiplex PCR. This table holds roughly 51,000 clones, approximately 86% found once. The sequencing sample was made of peripheral blood. Every receptor here comes from a woman older than 75 with acute or convalescent COVID-19.

V usage is TRBV24-1 and J usage is TRBJ2-7; unclear D gene. In germline, CDR1 is KGHDR, CDR2 SFDVKD. Deletions cut 3 bases from V and 8 bases from J, with 10 bases between. The CDR3 length is 12 residues. The CDR3: CATSDPRGKQYF. CDR3 sequence (DNA): TGTGCCACCAGTGATCCGCGCGGAAAGCAGTACTTC.

The V call is TRBV2, the J call TRBJ1-5, with D hard to call. The CDR3 has 14 amino acids. CDR1 SNHLY and CDR2 FYNNEI come from the germline V gene. V gave up 4 bases and J gave up 6 bases, with 13 bases separating them. Here the CDR3 reads CASSADNVGQPQHF. CDR3 coding DNA: TGTGCCAGCAGTGCTGACAACGTGGGTCAGCCCCAGCATTTT.

The genes are TRBV4-1 and TRBJ2-7, with 7 positions matching TRBD1. Per germline, CDR1 MGHRA and CDR2 YSYEKL. CDR3 length: 13 amino acids. V lost 3 bases, J lost 3 bases, and 2 bases stayed unmatched. The CDR3 region is CASSQDRFYEQYF. The CDR3 nucleotides are TGCGCCAGCAGCCAGGACAGGTTCTACGAGCAGTACTTC.

The chain recombines TRBV7-2 with TRBJ1-5; possibly TRBD1 for D (5 bases). This CDR3 has 16 residues. V lost 1 base and J lost 2, with 12 bases in between. From germline, CDR1 is SGHTA and CDR2 FQGNSA. This CDR3 reads CASSLDGGGGNQPQHF. The CDR3 nucleotides are TGTGCCAGCAGCTTAGATGGGGGAGGGGGCAATCAGCCCCAGCATTTT.

This clone turned up a few times. The V and J genes are TRBV21-1 and TRBJ1-2; the DNA was not compared with TRBD1, the D call given in the table. TRBV21-1 is designated a pseudogene. The CDR3 has 13 amino acids. CDR3: CASRTGDNYGYTF. The CDR3 bases are TGTGCCAGCAGGACAGGGGACAACTATGGCTACACCTTC.

The chain has TRBV20-1 and TRBJ1-4; D is undetermined. The CDR3 covers 11 residues. Per germline, CDR1 DFQATT and CDR2 SNEGSKA (reference sequence). V gave up 5 bases and J gave up 7 bases, with 8 bases separating them. Here the CDR3 DNA reads TGCAGTGCTGTGACGGGTGAAAAACTGTTTTTT. Amino acids: CSAVTGEKLFF.

This clone was observed once. V gene TRBV6-5 combines with J gene TRBJ2-5; possible D gene TRBD2, 5 bases. V lost 5 bases, J lost 9 bases, and 16 bases lay in between. Germline lookup yields CDR1 MNHEY and CDR2 SVGAGI. CDR3 length: 13 amino acids. DNA for the CDR3: TGTGCCAGCAGTCCCAACTTTGTCGGGGCCCAGTACTTC. Translated, it gives CASSPNFVGAQYF.

This chain connects TRBV2 to TRBJ1-5; 8 positions agree with TRBD1. J lost 4 bases, V lost 7 bases, and 15 bases had no gene match. Germline CDR1 is SNHLY and CDR2 is FYNNEI. There are 17 residues in the CDR3. CDR3 bases: TGTGCCAGCACCTCCGGTTGGACAGGGAGGGAGAATCAGCCCCAGCATTTT. Protein sequence: CASTSGWTGRENQPQHF.

The rearrangement uses TRBV10-3 and TRBJ2-5; TRBD2 matches at 8 bases. The CDR3 totals 12 residues. Germline CDR1 reads ENHRY; CDR2 reads SYGVKD. V was clipped by 10 bases and J by 4 bases; unmatched bases: 5. CDR3 DNA sequence: TGTGCCACCGGGAGGGAGGGAGAGACCCAGTACTTC. This sequence encodes CATGREGETQYF.

The gene calls are TRBV7-6 and TRBJ2-2; D not certain. The CDR3 extends over 13 amino acids. With 7 bases removed from V and 4 bases from J, the gap between germline ends came to 10 bases. Germline V gene lookup returns CDR1 SGHVS and CDR2 FNYEAQ. CDR3 protein: CASNVGATGELFF. CDR3 sequence (DNA): TGTGCCAGCAACGTCGGAGCCACCGGGGAGCTGTTTTTT.

This clone is medium-sized within its sample. The rearrangement joins TRBV19 to TRBJ2-6, with a weak D call TRBD1 (5 bases). V lost 3 bases and J 7 bases, leaving 13 bases between the germline ends. The germline gives CDR1 LNHDA, CDR2 SQIVND (reference sequence). CDR3 length: 15 amino acids. CDR3 nucleotide sequence: TGTGCCAGTAGTATGGACCAGGGAAGAGCCAACGTCCTGACTTTC. It specifies CASSMDQGRANVLTF.

This clone was observed a few times. The chain carries TRBV7-2 and TRBJ1-2, with a possible D match to TRBD1 (6 bases). Germline V gene data show CDR1 as SGHTA and CDR2 as FQGNSA. This CDR3 has 12 amino acids. V was cut by 4 bases and J by 8 bases, with 11 bases left in between. CDR3 coding DNA: TGTGCCAGCAGCTCTCGACAGGCGGGCTACACCTTC. It translates to CASSSRQAGYTF.

This clone is a singleton in its sample. The J gene is TRBJ1-1, the V gene TRBV30; D remains unclear. Looked up from germline, CDR1 is GTSNPN and CDR2 is SVGIG (reference sequence). The CDR3 length is 11 residues. V lost 5 bases, J lost 5 bases, and 9 bases lay in between. CDR3 sequence reads: CAWGRETEAFF. The CDR3 bases are TGTGCCTGGGGGCGGGAAACTGAAGCTTTCTTT.

This clone was detected a few times. The J gene is TRBJ2-2, the V gene TRBV10-3; TRBD1 matches at 8 bases. After removal of 9 bases from V and 6 bases from J, the junction contained 12 bases not matched to a gene. Germline CDR1 and CDR2: ENHRY and SYGVKD. CDR3 length: 15 residues. The CDR3 DNA reads as TGTGCCATAGCGAGGAAACAGGGGGACCCCGGGGAGCTGTTTTTT. Translation gives CAIARKQGDPGELFF.

This chain links TRBV7-9 with TRBJ1-3; D might be TRBD1 (6 bases). Germline assignment: CDR1 SEHNR and CDR2 FQNEAQ (reference sequence). The CDR3 contains 14 residues. V lost 6 bases, J lost 0 bases, and 9 bases lay in between. The CDR3 loop reads CASRLQGSGNTIYF. CDR3 nucleotides: TGTGCCAGCAGATTACAGGGCTCTGGAAACACCATATATTTT.

This chain links TRBV6-5 with TRBJ2-4; tentative D call: TRBD2 (5 bases). Deletions cut 3 bases from V and 8 bases from J, with 11 bases between. Germline CDR1 is MNHEY and CDR2 is SVGAGI. The CDR3 spans 13 residues. CDR3 DNA sequence: TGTGCCAGCAGTTATGGCCCGAGGGACATTCAGTACTTC. The encoded protein is CASSYGPRDIQYF.

The chain links TRBV28 to TRBJ1-2; 7 positions agree with TRBD1. CDR3 length: 13 amino acids. Trimming removed 6 bases from V and 5 bases from J; junction bases left unmatched: 6. Per germline, CDR1 MDHEN and CDR2 SYDVKM. The CDR3 DNA is TGTGCCAGCAGAACGGACAGGAGGTATGGCTACACCTTC. It specifies CASRTDRRYGYTF.

The gene calls are TRBV19 and TRBJ1-2; 7 bases are a match to TRBD1. The germline gives CDR1 LNHDA, CDR2 SQIVND (reference sequence). The CDR3 runs 15 residues. With V trimmed by 4 bases and J by 4 bases, 9 bases remained unmatched. CDR3 DNA sequence: TGTGCCAGTAGTACGGGGACAGAGAGAGCCTATGGCTACACCTTC. Translated: CASSTGTERAYGYTF. Based on the CDR3 plus reference TRBV19 and TRBJ1-2, the full variable domain is DGGITQSPKYLFRKEGQNVTLSCEQNLNHDAMYWYRQDPGQGLRLIYYSQIVNDFQKGDIAEGYSVSREKKESFPLTVTSAQKNPTAFYLCASSTGTERAYGYTFGSGTRLTVV.

V and J are TRBV5-1 and TRBJ2-1, with 11 bases lining up with TRBD1. The CDR3 totals 15 residues. Germline values: CDR1 SGHRS, CDR2 YFSETQ. The ends lost 9 bases at V and 7 bases at J; junction bases unmatched: 12. CDR3: CATSRGQGAYNEQFF. The CDR3 coding sequence is TGCGCCACCTCCCGCGGACAGGGGGCTTATAATGAGCAGTTCTTC. Complete variable domain (other parts from reference TRBV5-1 and TRBJ2-1): KAGVTQTPRYLIKTRGQQVTLSCSPISGHRSVSWYQQTPGQGLQFLFEYFSETQRNKGNFPGRFSGRQFSNSRSEMNVSTLELGDSALYLCATSRGQGAYNEQFFGPGTRLTVL.

The V and J genes are TRBV11-1 and TRBJ2-1; 9 bases fit TRBD2. This CDR3 spans 15 amino acids. The V segment lost 4 bases and the J segment 1 base; nucleotides outside the gene matches: 2. Germline loops: CDR1 SGHAT, CDR2 FQDESV (reference sequence). The CDR3 DNA follows: TGTGCCAGCAGCTCCGCGGGGGGGTCCTACAATGAGCAGTTCTTC. Protein: CASSSAGGSYNEQFF.

CDR3 protein: CASSQDPGGAQVGNEQFF. The DNA for the CDR3 is TGCGCCAGCAGCCAAGATCCGGGGGGGGCACAAGTAGGGAATGAGCAGTTCTTC. This chain connects TRBV4-1 to TRBJ2-1; 8 bases align to TRBD2. This CDR3 spans 18 amino acids. J gave up 7 bases and V 0 bases, and 14 bases lay outside the gene matches. Germline CDR1 is MGHRA and CDR2 is YSYEKL.

In nucleotides, the CDR3 is TGTGCCAGTAGTATCTTCGAGACAGGTCCCGCTAACTATGGCTACACCTTC. This translates into CASSIFETGPANYGYTF. This chain connects TRBV19 to TRBJ1-2, with TRBD1 as a possible D gene (6 bases). The V gene lost 3 bases and the J gene lost 0 bases, with 17 bases spanning the gap. This CDR3 is 17 amino acids long. Germline CDR1 is LNHDA and CDR2 is SQIVND (reference sequence).

The chain joins TRBV7-9 to TRBJ1-1; D is undetermined. Germline-derived CDR1 and CDR2 are SEHNR and FQNEAQ (reference sequence). The germline V and J ends were trimmed by 3 bases and 3 bases, with 5 bases remaining between them. This CDR3 region has 12 residues. CDR3 loop: CASSFGDTEAFF. DNA for the CDR3: TGTGCCAGCAGCTTCGGGGACACTGAAGCTTTCTTT. Full variable domain (missing parts from reference TRBV7-9 and TRBJ1-1): DTGVSQNPRHKITKRGQNVTFRCDPISEHNRLYWYRQTLGQGPEFLTYFQNEAQLEKSRLLSDRFSAERPKGSFSTLEIQRTEQGDSAMYLCASSFGDTEAFFGQGTRLTVV.

This clone has only one observation. The chain's CDR3 is CASSVAPGNTEAFF. CDR3 coding DNA: TGTGCCAGCAGCGTAGCTCCAGGGAACACTGAAGCTTTCTTT. This chain connects TRBV9 to TRBJ1-1, with unresolved D. Trimming shortened V by 0 bases and J by 1 base, and 7 bases separated the two germline ends. The CDR3 runs to 14 residues. CDR1 and CDR2 (germline): SGDLS, YYNGEE.

This rearrangement joins TRBV2 to TRBJ1-2, with D possibly being TRBD1 (6 bases). This CDR3 is built from 11 residues. The V end lost 6 bases, the J end lost 7 bases, and 9 bases lay between the germline ends. Germline V gene lookup returns CDR1 SNHLY and CDR2 FYNNEI. CDR3: CASRTGPGYTF. The CDR3 DNA reads TGTGCCAGCAGGACAGGTCCTGGCTACACCTTC.

This clone has more than one count but fewer than ten. The chain employs TRBV6-5 and TRBJ1-1; perhaps TRBD1 as D (6 bases). The germline V and J ends were trimmed by 4 bases and 1 base, with 7 bases remaining between them. The CDR3 totals 13 residues. Germline V CDR1 and CDR2: MNHEY, SVGAGI. CDR3 in amino acids: CASSSQGNTEAFF. The DNA for the CDR3 is TGTGCCAGCAGTTCACAGGGGAACACTGAAGCTTTCTTT.